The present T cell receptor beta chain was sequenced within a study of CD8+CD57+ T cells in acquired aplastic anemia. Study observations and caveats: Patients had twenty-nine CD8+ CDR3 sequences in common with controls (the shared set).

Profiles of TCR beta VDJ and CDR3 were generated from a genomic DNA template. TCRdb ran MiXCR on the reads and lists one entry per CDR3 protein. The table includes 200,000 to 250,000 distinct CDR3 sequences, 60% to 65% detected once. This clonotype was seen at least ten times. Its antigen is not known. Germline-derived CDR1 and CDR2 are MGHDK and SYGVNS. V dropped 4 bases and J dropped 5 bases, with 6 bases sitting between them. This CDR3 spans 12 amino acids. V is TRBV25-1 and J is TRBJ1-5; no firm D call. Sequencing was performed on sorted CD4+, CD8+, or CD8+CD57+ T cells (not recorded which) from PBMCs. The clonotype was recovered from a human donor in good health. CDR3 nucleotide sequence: TGTGCCAGCAGTGTGGATTATCAGCCCCAGCATTTT. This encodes CASSVDYQPQHF.